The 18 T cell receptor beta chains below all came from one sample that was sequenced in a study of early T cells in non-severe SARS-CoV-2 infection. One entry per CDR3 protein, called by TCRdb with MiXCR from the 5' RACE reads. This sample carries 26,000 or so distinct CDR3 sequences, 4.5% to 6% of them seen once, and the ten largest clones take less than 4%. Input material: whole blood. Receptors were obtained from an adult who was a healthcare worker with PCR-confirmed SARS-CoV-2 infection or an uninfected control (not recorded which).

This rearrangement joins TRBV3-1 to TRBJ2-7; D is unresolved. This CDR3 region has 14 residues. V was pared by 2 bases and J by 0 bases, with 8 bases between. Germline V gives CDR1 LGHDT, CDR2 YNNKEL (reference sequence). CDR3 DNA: TGTGCCAGCAGCCAAACGGCAGCCTCCTACGAGCAGTACTTC. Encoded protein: CASSQTAASYEQYF.

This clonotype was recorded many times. For the CDR3, the DNA is TGCAGTGCTAGACGCCGGAGCACAGATACGCAGTATTTT. Residues: CSARRRSTDTQYF. The J gene is TRBJ2-3, the V gene TRBV20-1; D is ambiguous. The CDR3 totals 13 residues. Trimming stripped 2 bases from V and 0 bases from J, with 6 bases between. Germline V gene sequence: CDR1 DFQATT, CDR2 SNEGSKA (reference sequence).

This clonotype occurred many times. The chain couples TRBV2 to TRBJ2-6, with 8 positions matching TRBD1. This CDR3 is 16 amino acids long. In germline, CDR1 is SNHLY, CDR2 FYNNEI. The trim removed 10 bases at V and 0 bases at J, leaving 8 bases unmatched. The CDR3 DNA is TGTGCCACCGGAGGGACAGGTGACTCTGGGGCCAACGTCCTGACTTTC. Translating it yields CATGGTGDSGANVLTF. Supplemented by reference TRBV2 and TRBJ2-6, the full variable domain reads EPEVTQTPSHQVTQMGQEVILRCVPISNHLYFYWYRQILGQKVEFLVSFYNNEISEKSEIFDDQFSVERPDGSNFTLKIRSTKLEDSAMYFCATGGTGDSGANVLTFGAGSRLTVL.

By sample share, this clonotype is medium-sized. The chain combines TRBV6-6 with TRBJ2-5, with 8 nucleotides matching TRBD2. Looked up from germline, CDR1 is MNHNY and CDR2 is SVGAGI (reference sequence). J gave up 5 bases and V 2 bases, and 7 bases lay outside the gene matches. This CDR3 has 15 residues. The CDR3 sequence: CASSYVRTSRETQYF. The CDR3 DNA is TGTGCCAGCAGTTACGTAAGGACTAGCAGGGAGACCCAGTACTTC.

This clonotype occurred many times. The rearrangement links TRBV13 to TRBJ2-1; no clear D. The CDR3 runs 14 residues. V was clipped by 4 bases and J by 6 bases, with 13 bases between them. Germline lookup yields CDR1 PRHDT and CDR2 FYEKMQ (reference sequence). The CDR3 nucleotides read TGTGCCAGCAGCTCAACCTCCCGTTTCAATGAGCAGTTCTTC. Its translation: CASSSTSRFNEQFF.

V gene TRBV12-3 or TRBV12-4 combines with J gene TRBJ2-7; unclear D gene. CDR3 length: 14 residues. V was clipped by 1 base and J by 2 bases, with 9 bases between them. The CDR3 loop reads CASSLDLLAYEQYF. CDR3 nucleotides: TGTGCCAGCAGTTTAGACCTTCTGGCCTACGAGCAGTACTTC.

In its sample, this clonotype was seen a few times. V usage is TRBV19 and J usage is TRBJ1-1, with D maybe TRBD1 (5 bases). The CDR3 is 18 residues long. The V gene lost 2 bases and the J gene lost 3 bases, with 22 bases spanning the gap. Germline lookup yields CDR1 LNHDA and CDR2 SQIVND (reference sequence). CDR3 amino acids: CASSIRGGGGPFHTEAFF. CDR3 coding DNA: TGTGCCAGTAGTATACGAGGAGGCGGGGGACCCTTCCACACTGAAGCTTTCTTT.

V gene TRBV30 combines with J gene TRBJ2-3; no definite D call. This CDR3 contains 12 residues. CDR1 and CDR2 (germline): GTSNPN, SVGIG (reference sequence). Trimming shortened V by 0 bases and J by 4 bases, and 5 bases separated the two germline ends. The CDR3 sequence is CAWSVNPDTQYF. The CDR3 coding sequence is TGTGCCTGGAGTGTAAACCCAGATACGCAGTATTTT.

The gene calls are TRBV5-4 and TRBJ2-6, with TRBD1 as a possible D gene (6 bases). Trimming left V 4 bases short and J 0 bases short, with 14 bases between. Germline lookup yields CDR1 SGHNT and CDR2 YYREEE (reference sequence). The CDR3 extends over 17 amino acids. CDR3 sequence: CASSTDRSLSGANVLTF. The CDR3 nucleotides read TGTGCCAGCAGCACCGACAGGTCCCTCTCTGGGGCCAACGTCCTGACTTTC.

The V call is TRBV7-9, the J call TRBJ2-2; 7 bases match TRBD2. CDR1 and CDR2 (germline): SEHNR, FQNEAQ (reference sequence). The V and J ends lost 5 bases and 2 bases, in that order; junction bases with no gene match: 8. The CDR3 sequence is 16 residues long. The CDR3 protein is CASSNRLASNTGELFF. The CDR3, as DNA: TGTGCCAGCAGCAATAGACTAGCCTCTAACACCGGGGAGCTGTTTTTT.

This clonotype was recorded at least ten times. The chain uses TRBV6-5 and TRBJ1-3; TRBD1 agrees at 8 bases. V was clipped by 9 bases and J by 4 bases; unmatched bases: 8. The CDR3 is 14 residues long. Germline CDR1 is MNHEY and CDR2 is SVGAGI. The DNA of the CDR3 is TGTGCCAGTTTGGACAGGGTGAACGGAAACACCATATATTTT. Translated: CASLDRVNGNTIYF.

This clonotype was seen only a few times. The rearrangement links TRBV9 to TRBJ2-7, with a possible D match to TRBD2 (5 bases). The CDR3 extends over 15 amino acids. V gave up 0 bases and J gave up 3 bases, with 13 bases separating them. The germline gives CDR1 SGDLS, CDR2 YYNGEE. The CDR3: CASSVDLGLSYEQYF. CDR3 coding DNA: TGTGCCAGCAGCGTAGATCTAGGACTGAGCTACGAGCAGTACTTC.

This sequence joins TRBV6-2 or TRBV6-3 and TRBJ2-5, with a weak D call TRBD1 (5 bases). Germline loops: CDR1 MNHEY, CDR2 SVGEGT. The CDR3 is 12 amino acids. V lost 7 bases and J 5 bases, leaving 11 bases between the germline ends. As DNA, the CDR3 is TGTGCCAGCACCGACAGTGTGGAGACCCAGTACTTC. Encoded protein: CASTDSVETQYF.

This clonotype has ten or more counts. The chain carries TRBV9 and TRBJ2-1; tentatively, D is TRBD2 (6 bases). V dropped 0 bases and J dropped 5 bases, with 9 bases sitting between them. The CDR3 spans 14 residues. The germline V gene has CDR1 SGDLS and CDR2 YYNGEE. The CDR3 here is CASSVVPSDNEQFF. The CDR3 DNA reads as TGTGCCAGCAGCGTAGTCCCTAGCGACAATGAGCAGTTCTTC.

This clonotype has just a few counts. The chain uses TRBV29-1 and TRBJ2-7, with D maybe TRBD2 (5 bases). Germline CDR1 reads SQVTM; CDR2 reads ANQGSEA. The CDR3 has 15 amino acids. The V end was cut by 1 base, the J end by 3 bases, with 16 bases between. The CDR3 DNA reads TGCAGCGTTGAAGTGGGCAGCGGCCTTGTCTACGAGCAGTACTTC. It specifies CSVEVGSGLVYEQYF.

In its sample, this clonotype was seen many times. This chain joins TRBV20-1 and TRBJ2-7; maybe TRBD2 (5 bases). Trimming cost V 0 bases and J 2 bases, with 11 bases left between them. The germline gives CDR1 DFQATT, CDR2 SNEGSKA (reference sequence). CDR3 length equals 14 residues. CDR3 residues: CSARDQWRAYEQYF. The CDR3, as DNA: TGCAGTGCTAGAGATCAGTGGCGGGCCTACGAGCAGTACTTC.

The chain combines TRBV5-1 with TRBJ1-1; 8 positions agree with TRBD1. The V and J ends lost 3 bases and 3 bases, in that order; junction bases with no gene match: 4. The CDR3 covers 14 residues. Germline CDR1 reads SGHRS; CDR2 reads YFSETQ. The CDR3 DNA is TGCGCCAGCAGCTGGACAGGGAGAGACACTGAAGCTTTCTTT. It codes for CASSWTGRDTEAFF.

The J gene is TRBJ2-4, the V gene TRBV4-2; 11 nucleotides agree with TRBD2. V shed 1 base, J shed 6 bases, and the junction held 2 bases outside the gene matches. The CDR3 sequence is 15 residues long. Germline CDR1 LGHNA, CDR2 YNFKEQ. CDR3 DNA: TGTGCCAGCAGCCAAGTAACTAGCGGGGGAAACATTCAGTACTTC. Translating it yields CASSQVTSGGNIQYF.